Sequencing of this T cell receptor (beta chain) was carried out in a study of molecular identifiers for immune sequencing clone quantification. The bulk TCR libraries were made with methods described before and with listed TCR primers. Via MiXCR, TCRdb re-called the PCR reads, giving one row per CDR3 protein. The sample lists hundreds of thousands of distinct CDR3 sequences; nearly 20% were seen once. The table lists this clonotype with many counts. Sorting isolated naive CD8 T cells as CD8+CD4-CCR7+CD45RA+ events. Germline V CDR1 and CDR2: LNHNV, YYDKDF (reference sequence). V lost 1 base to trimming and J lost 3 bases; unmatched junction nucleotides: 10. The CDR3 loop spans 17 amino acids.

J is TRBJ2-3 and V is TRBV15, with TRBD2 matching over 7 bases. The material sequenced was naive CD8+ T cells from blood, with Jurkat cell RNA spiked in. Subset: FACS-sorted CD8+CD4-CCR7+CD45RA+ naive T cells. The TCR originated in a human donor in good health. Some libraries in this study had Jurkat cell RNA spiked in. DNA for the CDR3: TGTGCCACCAGCAGAGGAGTTCGGCAGGGAGGGACAGATACGCAGTATTTT. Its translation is CATSRGVRQGGTDTQYF.